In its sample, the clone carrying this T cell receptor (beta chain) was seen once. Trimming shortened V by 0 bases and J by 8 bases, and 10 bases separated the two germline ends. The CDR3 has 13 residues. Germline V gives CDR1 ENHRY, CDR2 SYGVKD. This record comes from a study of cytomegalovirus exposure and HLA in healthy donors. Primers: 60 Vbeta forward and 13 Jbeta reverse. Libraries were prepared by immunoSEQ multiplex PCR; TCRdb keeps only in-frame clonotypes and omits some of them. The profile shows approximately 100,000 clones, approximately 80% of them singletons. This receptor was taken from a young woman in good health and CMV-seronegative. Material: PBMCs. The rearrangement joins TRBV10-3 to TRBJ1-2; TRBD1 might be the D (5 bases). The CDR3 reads CAISESGHVGYTF. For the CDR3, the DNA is TGTGCCATCAGTGAGTCCGGACATGTCGGCTACACCTTC.